The clone carrying this T cell receptor beta chain came up a few times. Its specificity is not known. This entry is derived from a study of T cells in Graves' hyperthyroidism and ophthalmopathy. Points from the study as a whole: With a median lead of about six months before onset, the model predicted ophthalmopathy. Peripheral blood also featured most of the thyroid clonotypes expanded above 0.001.

The investigators amplified TCR beta CDR3 regions from RNA transcripts. HTBI primers were employed in a first-round RT-PCR of the TCR CDR3. TCRdb itself ran the multiplex PCR reads through MiXCR, one entry per CDR3 protein. The top ten hold roughly 31% of the sample, which has more than 250,000 distinct CDR3 sequences, roughly 15% seen once. Trimming removed 4 bases at V and 13 bases at J, with 14 bases between. CDR1 and CDR2 from the germline V gene are MNHNS and SASEGT. The CDR3 has 13 amino acids. Uncontrolled infection, other autoimmune disease, pregnancy or lactation disqualified patients from enrolment.

The source of this sequence is a woman between 45 and 65 years old with Graves' hyperthyroidism that later progressed to Graves' ophthalmopathy. The sample consisted of blood. The V call is TRBV6-1, the J call TRBJ1-6; D may be TRBD1 (6 bases). The CDR3, as DNA: TGTGCCAGCAGTGCCTACAGGGCAGCGCCCCTCCACTTT. This translates into CASSAYRAAPLHF.